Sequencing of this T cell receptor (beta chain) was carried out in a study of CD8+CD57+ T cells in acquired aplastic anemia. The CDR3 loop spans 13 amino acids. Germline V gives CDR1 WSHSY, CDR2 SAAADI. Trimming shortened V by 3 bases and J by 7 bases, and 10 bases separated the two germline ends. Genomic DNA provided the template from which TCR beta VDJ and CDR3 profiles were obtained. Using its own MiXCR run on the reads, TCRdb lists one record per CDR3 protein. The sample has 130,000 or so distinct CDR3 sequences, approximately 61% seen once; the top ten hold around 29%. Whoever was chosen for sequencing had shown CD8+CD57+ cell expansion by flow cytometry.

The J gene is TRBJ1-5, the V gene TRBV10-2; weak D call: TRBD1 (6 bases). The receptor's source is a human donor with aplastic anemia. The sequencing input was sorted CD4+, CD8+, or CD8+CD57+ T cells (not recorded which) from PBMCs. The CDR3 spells CASSDGGMQPQHF. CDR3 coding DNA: TGCGCCAGCAGTGATGGGGGCATGCAGCCCCAGCATTTT.